This is a list of T cell receptor beta chains from one sample in a study of T cells in tuberculosis. Produced via immunoSEQ multiplex PCR; TCRdb's table is partial and in-frame only. The sample lists about 30,000 clones, under 95% occurring once. The sample in question was PBMCs, obtained at tuberculosis diagnosis. Receptors originate from an adult with tuberculosis. CDR3s include the opening cysteine and the closing phenylalanine or tryptophan. The D gene is left open where the match is weak. Not every row has a clone size; where given, it reads once, few, many or a size class.

v_call	j_call	d_call	clone_size	cdr3_aa	cdr3_nt
TRBV28	TRBJ2-2	TRBD2	NA	CASSSGSSGESGELFF	TGTGCCAGCAGTTCTGGATCAAGCGGGGAGTCCGGGGAGCTGTTTTTT
TRBV7-2	TRBJ1-2	TRBD1	NA	CASSALTGKDGYTF	TGTGCCAGCAGCGCTCTGACAGGGAAGGATGGCTACACCTTC
TRBV6-7	TRBJ2-2	NA	NA	CASSYRGYTGELFF	TGTGCCAGCAGTTACAGGGGGTACACCGGGGAGCTGTTTTTT
TRBV15	TRBJ2-1	NA	NA	CATSRGRGYYNEQFF	TGTGCCACCAGCAGAGGACGGGGGTATTACAATGAGCAGTTCTTC
TRBV15	TRBJ2-2	TRBD2	NA	CATSPRQYYSAGGPTGELFF	TGTGCCACCAGCCCCCGGCAGTACTACTCGGCGGGGGGGCCCACCGGGGAGCTGTTTTTT
TRBV4-3	TRBJ2-7	NA	NA	CASSINPGLTYEQYF	TGCGCCAGCAGCATAAACCCAGGGCTAACCTACGAGCAGTACTTC
TRBV9	TRBJ1-5	NA	NA	CASSVEAQGDQPQHF	TGTGCCAGCAGCGTAGAAGCGCAGGGTGATCAGCCCCAGCATTTT
TRBV27	TRBJ1-6	TRBD1	few	CASKDRDVSPLHF	TGTGCCAGCAAGGACAGGGATGTTTCACCCCTCCACTTT
TRBV7-2	TRBJ1-5	NA	NA	CASSAQMYSNQPQHF	TGTGCCAGCAGCGCACAGATGTATAGCAATCAGCCCCAGCATTTT
TRBV19	TRBJ1-2	NA	NA	CASSIRLQGNGYTF	TGTGCCAGTAGTATCCGACTACAGGGAAATGGCTACACCTTC
TRBV15	TRBJ1-1	NA	once	CATSRDGGVNTEAFF	TGTGCCACCAGCAGAGATGGGGGGGTGAACACTGAAGCTTTCTTT
TRBV19	TRBJ1-1	NA	NA	CASRPQGMNTEAFF	TGTGCCAGTAGACCCCAGGGAATGAACACTGAAGCTTTCTTT
TRBV7-8	TRBJ2-1	NA	NA	CASSAVTGAYNEQFF	TGTGCCAGCAGCGCGGTCACGGGGGCCTACAATGAGCAGTTCTTC
TRBV4-2	TRBJ1-2	TRBD1	NA	CASSDGQGELINYGYTF	TGTGCCAGCAGCGATGGACAGGGGGAACTTATTAACTATGGCTACACCTTC
TRBV7-2	TRBJ1-1	NA	NA	CASSKRAGRTEAFF	TGTGCCAGCAGCAAGCGGGCGGGACGAACTGAAGCTTTCTTT
TRBV4-1	TRBJ1-5	TRBD1	NA	CASSQDSRGKGWPQHF	TGCGCCAGCAGCCAAGATAGCAGGGGGAAAGGTTGGCCCCAGCATTTT
TRBV9	TRBJ2-3	TRBD2	NA	CASSSGLAGATDTQYF	TGTGCCAGCAGCTCAGGACTAGCGGGGGCCACAGATACGCAGTATTTT
TRBV6-5	TRBJ2-7	TRBD1	NA	CASSYGDRGPYEQYF	TGTGCCAGCAGTTACGGGGACAGGGGCCCCTACGAGCAGTACTTC
TRBV10-3	TRBJ1-5	NA	NA	CAISELTDQPQHF	TGTGCCATCAGTGAATTAACGGATCAGCCCCAGCATTTT
TRBV19	TRBJ1-4	NA	NA	CASSRERWEKLFF	TGTGCCAGTAGCCGAGAACGCTGGGAAAAACTGTTTTTT
TRBV29-1	TRBJ1-1	NA	NA	CSVITGPMNTEAFF	TGCAGCGTTATAACAGGACCGATGAACACTGAAGCTTTCTTT
TRBV5-4	TRBJ2-5	TRBD2	NA	CASSLAGGGGETQYF	TGTGCCAGCAGCTTGGCGGGGGGGGGCGGAGAGACCCAGTACTTC
TRBV6-5	TRBJ1-3	NA	NA	CASSYGGTGNTIYF	TGTGCCAGCAGTTACGGAGGGACTGGAAACACCATATATTTT
TRBV5-1	TRBJ2-7	NA	NA	CASSLAIESAYEQYF	TGCGCCAGCAGCTTGGCCATAGAATCTGCCTACGAGCAGTACTTC
TRBV5-3	TRBJ2-5	TRBD1	NA	CARSPRDRGGWETQYF	TGTGCCAGAAGCCCCCGGGACAGGGGAGGGTGGGAGACCCAGTACTTC
TRBV7-2	TRBJ2-1	NA	NA	CASSLVLGGASSYNEQFF	TGTGCCAGCAGCTTAGTATTAGGGGGGGCGAGCTCCTACAATGAGCAGTTCTTC
TRBV9	TRBJ1-1	TRBD1	NA	CASSPDQGANTEAFF	TGTGCCAGCAGCCCAGACCAGGGGGCGAACACTGAAGCTTTCTTT
TRBV6-5	TRBJ2-7	TRBD1	few	CASRDRGPYEQYF	TGTGCCAGCAGAGACAGGGGGCCTTACGAGCAGTACTTC
TRBV5-8	TRBJ1-6	NA	NA	CASSSLRGVNYNSPLHF	TGTGCCAGCAGCTCCCTCCGAGGCGTTAACTATAATTCACCCCTCCACTTT
TRBV5-8	TRBJ2-7	TRBD1	NA	CASRRTGAYEQYF	TGTGCCAGCAGACGGACAGGGGCCTACGAGCAGTACTTC
TRBV7-2	TRBJ2-7	TRBD1	NA	CASSPTTGMVGYF	TGTGCCAGCAGCCCCACGACAGGGATGGTTGGGTACTTC
TRBV10-3	TRBJ2-3	NA	NA	CAISESIVTDTQYF	TGTGCCATCAGTGAGTCGATAGTAACAGATACGCAGTATTTT
TRBV7-7	TRBJ2-5	NA	NA	CASSRRDGQETQYF	TGTGCCAGCAGCAGGCGGGACGGACAAGAGACCCAGTACTTC
TRBV28	TRBJ1-2	NA	NA	CASSRAGLPPTANYTF	TGTGCCAGCAGCCGAGCCGGACTACCCCCCACCGCCAACTACACCTTC
TRBV6-5	TRBJ1-2	NA	NA	CASSYSSNKGGYTF	TGTGCCAGCAGTTACTCGAGCAACAAGGGGGGCTACACCTTC
TRBV7-2	TRBJ1-6	NA	NA	CASGYRESYNSPLHF	TGTGCCAGCGGATACAGGGAGTCATATAATTCACCCCTCCACTTT
TRBV19	TRBJ1-5	TRBD1	NA	CASSIRTGPDQPQHF	TGTGCCAGTAGTATCAGGACAGGTCCAGATCAGCCCCAGCATTTT
TRBV19	TRBJ1-2	NA	once	CASSMSHRAGGYTF	TGTGCCAGTAGTATGTCCCACAGGGCAGGTGGCTACACCTTC
TRBV19	TRBJ1-5	NA	NA	CASSSPGRRMSNQPQHF	TGTGCCAGTAGTTCCCCGGGGAGAAGAATGAGCAATCAGCCCCAGCATTTT
TRBV7-8	TRBJ1-5	TRBD1	NA	CASSLNPGQGTINQPQHF	TGTGCCAGCAGCCTGAATCCGGGACAGGGGACTATCAATCAGCCCCAGCATTTT
TRBV2	TRBJ1-1	NA	NA	CASSANLQGTEAFF	TGTGCCAGCAGCGCAAATTTACAGGGCACTGAAGCTTTCTTT
TRBV6-4	TRBJ1-2	TRBD1	NA	CASSDSGQRLYGYTF	TGTGCCAGCAGTGACTCGGGACAGCGCCTCTATGGCTACACCTTC
TRBV13	TRBJ2-2	NA	NA	CASSQQGSLARGELFF	TGTGCCAGCAGTCAACAGGGCTCACTGGCGCGCGGGGAGCTGTTTTTT
TRBV28	TRBJ1-6	NA	few	CASSYQGGSPLHF	TGTGCCAGCTCATATCAGGGTGGGTCACCCCTCCACTTT
TRBV30	TRBJ1-6	TRBD1	NA	CAWNYRGQGNSPLHF	TGTGCCTGGAATTATCGAGGACAGGGGAATTCACCCCTCCACTTT
TRBV6-6	TRBJ2-1	NA	once	CASSYMTGEQFF	TGTGCCAGCAGTTACATGACGGGTGAGCAGTTCTTC
TRBV5-1	TRBJ1-1	TRBD1	NA	CASGQAPPGTEAFF	TGCGCCAGCGGACAGGCGCCACCGGGGACTGAAGCTTTCTTT
TRBV11-2	TRBJ2-1	TRBD2	NA	CASSLRRTGGGEQFF	TGTGCCAGCAGCTTGCGTAGGACCGGCGGGGGTGAGCAGTTCTTC
TRBV2	TRBJ1-1	NA	NA	CASSEAGTYNTEAFF	TGTGCCAGCAGTGAAGCGGGGACATATAACACTGAAGCTTTCTTT
TRBV11-2	TRBJ1-1	TRBD1	few	CASSLTGVWITEAFF	TGTGCCAGCAGCCTTACAGGGGTCTGGATCACTGAAGCTTTCTTT
TRBV5-4	TRBJ2-5	NA	NA	CASSLQGPQETQYF	TGTGCCAGCAGCTTACAGGGACCCCAAGAGACCCAGTACTTC
TRBV10-3	TRBJ1-2	TRBD1	NA	CAISESTGGRWYGYTF	TGTGCCATCAGTGAGTCTACAGGGGGTCGATGGTATGGCTACACCTTC